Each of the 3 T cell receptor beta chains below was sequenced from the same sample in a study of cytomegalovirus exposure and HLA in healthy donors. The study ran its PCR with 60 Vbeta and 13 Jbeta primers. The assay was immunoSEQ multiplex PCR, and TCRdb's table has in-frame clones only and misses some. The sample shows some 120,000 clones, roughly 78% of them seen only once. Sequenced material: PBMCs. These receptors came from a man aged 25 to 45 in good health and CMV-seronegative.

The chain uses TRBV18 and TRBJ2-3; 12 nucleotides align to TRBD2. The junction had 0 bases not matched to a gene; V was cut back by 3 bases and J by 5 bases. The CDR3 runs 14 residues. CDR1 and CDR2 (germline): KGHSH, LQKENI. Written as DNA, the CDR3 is TGTGCCAGCTCACCGACTAGCGGGAGAGATACGCAGTATTTT. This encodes CASSPTSGRDTQYF.

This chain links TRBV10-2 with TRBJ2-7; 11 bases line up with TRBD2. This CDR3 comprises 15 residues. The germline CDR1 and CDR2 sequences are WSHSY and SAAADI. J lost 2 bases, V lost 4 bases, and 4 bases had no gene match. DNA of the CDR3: TGCGCCAGCAGTGTCGGGACTAGCGGCCCCTACGAGCAGTACTTC. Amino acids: CASSVGTSGPYEQYF.

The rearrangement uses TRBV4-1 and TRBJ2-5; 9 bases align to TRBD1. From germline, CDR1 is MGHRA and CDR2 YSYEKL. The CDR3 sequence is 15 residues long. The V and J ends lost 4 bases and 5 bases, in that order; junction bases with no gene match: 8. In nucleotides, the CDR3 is TGCGCCAGCAGCCCTCTGGACAGGGGTGTGGAGACCCAGTACTTC. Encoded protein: CASSPLDRGVETQYF.